The TCR beta chain described here comes from a study of blood T cell repertoires in COVID-19. Only in-frame clones appear in the TCRdb table, and some are missing; sequencing was by immunoSEQ multiplex PCR. The sample holds approximately 170,000 clones, 80% to 85% seen once. This clone was seen a single time. The specimen sequenced was PBMCs or T cells enriched from blood (not recorded which). The TCR sequence derives from a woman aged 50 to 60 who had recovered from COVID-19.

This CDR3 is CASSVGAGSDTQYF. The CDR3, as DNA: TGTGCCAGCAGCGTAGGCGCAGGGTCAGATACGCAGTATTTT. The genes are TRBV9 and TRBJ2-3; possibly TRBD1 for D (5 bases). The CDR3 runs to 14 residues. The germline CDR1 and CDR2 sequences are SGDLS and YYNGEE. V gave up 0 bases and J gave up 4 bases, with 9 bases separating them.